The 9 T cell receptor beta chains below come from one sample, sequenced in a study of T-cell memory formation after mild COVID-19. TCRdb redid the calling of the 5' RACE reads with MiXCR, one entry per CDR3 protein. The sample lists about 310,000 distinct CDR3 sequences; approximately 20% were seen once. The sample comprised PBMCs or a T cell subset sorted from them (not recorded which). All receptors come from a man between 18 and 29 years old who had mild COVID-19 (a few samples of this study predate the infection). Cell type and time point are not known.

V usage is TRBV29-1 and J usage is TRBJ1-1, with D tentatively TRBD1 (6 bases). The CDR3 consists of 15 residues. Germline V gene lookup returns CDR1 SQVTM and CDR2 ANQGSEA. Trimming left V 7 bases short and J 5 bases short, with 23 bases between. CDR3 coding DNA: TGCAGCGCTGACCCTTACAGGGAAAAGGGGACTGAAGCTTTCTTT. Its protein product is CSADPYREKGTEAFF.

The V and J genes are TRBV29-1 and TRBJ2-1; 9 bases are a match to TRBD1. CDR1 and CDR2 from the germline V gene are SQVTM and ANQGSEA. The CDR3 has 13 amino acids. The V gene end was trimmed by 6 bases and the J gene end by 4 bases; junction bases not matched to a gene: 4. This CDR3 reads CSVPGQGYNEQFF. CDR3 DNA: TGCAGCGTGCCGGGACAGGGATACAATGAGCAGTTCTTC.

This clonotype was picked up a small number of times. The chain uses TRBV18 and TRBJ2-1; 9 bases map to TRBD2. The CDR3 runs to 15 residues. Looked up from germline, CDR1 is KGHSH and CDR2 is LQKENI. After removal of 6 bases from V and 6 bases from J, the junction contained 9 bases not matched to a gene. The CDR3 loop reads CASSLAGPPGNEQFF. CDR3 DNA sequence: TGTGCCAGCTCCCTAGCGGGGCCTCCCGGCAATGAGCAGTTCTTC.

This clonotype has a handful of counts. This chain uses TRBV28 with TRBJ2-1; D possibly uses TRBD1 or TRBD2 (5 bases each). CDR1 is MDHEN, CDR2 SYDVKM, per germline. V was shortened by 6 bases and J by 10 bases, with 7 bases between the two germline ends. This CDR3 is 10 amino acids long. CDR3 bases: TGTGCCAGCAGGGGGGACGAGCAGTTCTTC. Protein sequence: CASRGDEQFF.

This clonotype has only one observation. The J gene is TRBJ2-3, the V gene TRBV7-8; TRBD2 agrees at 8 bases. CDR3 size: 14 residues. Germline assignment: CDR1 SGHVS and CDR2 FQNEAQ. V shed 5 bases, J shed 1 base, and the junction held 2 bases outside the gene matches. Here the CDR3 DNA reads TGTGCCAGCAGCCGGGAGGGGCGCACAGATACGCAGTATTTT. It codes for CASSREGRTDTQYF.

This chain connects TRBV4-2 to TRBJ2-2; 10 bases are shared with TRBD2. Germline V gene lookup returns CDR1 LGHNA and CDR2 YNFKEQ. CDR3 size: 20 residues. With 0 bases clipped from V and 4 bases from J, the junction kept 14 bases outside the gene matches. The CDR3 is CASSQDGPLASGGATGELFF. The CDR3 DNA is TGTGCCAGCAGCCAAGATGGGCCTTTAGCGAGCGGGGGGGCCACCGGGGAGCTGTTTTTT.

The chain joins TRBV7-6 to TRBJ1-1; no firm D call. The V and J ends lost 0 bases and 1 base respectively, with 6 bases between them. This CDR3 comprises 14 residues. The germline CDR1 and CDR2 sequences are SGHVS and FNYEAQ. The CDR3: CASSLALGNTEAFF. The CDR3 DNA reads TGTGCCAGCAGCTTAGCGCTAGGGAACACTGAAGCTTTCTTT.

This clonotype occurred a few times. The V and J genes are TRBV12-3 or TRBV12-4 and TRBJ2-3, with no clear D. The V gene lost 6 bases and the J gene lost 4 bases, with 8 bases spanning the gap. There are 12 residues in the CDR3. CDR3 sequence reads: CASRAQADTQYF. The CDR3 nucleotides read TGTGCCAGCAGGGCTCAAGCAGATACGCAGTATTTT.

A few counts support this clonotype. J is TRBJ2-1 and V is TRBV7-9, with D tentatively TRBD2 (6 bases). CDR1 and CDR2 (germline): SEHNR, FQNEAQ (reference sequence). This CDR3 contains 11 residues. V gave up 8 bases and J gave up 9 bases, with 11 bases separating them. CDR3 residues: CASAGSGEQFF. The CDR3 region has the DNA TGTGCCAGCGCCGGGAGTGGTGAGCAGTTCTTC.